This passage covers 14 T cell receptor beta chains from one sample sequenced in a study of TIL therapy for anti-PD-1-resistant metastatic lung cancer. The libraries were made with immunoSEQ v3. Using immunoSEQ multiplex PCR, the repertoire was profiled, and TCRdb retains in-frame clones only, with some absent. Seen here are 95,000 or so clones, about three fifths observed once, and the top ten hold 9.5% to 13%. The time point is: pre-treatment sample, taken before nivolumab and TIL therapy. Most excised metastases sampled were pleural nodules or supraclavicular lymph nodes. The source material was tumor tissue, sampled at baseline. These receptors were taken from a person aged 25 to 79 with non-small cell lung cancer.

The chain recombines TRBV9 with TRBJ1-6, with no clear D. Per the germline V gene, CDR1 is SGDLS and CDR2 is YYNGEE. V was trimmed by 2 bases and J by 0 bases, leaving 9 bases between them. The length of the CDR3 is 16 residues. CDR3 nucleotide sequence: TGTGCCAGCAGCGTCCAGGCAAGCTCCTATAATTCACCCCTCCACTTT. It translates to CASSVQASSYNSPLHF. Full variable domain (missing parts from reference TRBV9 and TRBJ1-6): DSGVTQTPKHLITATGQRVTLRCSPRSGDLSVYWYQQSLDQGLQFLIQYYNGEERAKGNILERFSAQQFPDLHSELNLSSLELGDSALYFCASSVQASSYNSPLHFGNGTRLTVT.

This clone has just a few counts. This CDR3 reads CASSWSREETQYF. The CDR3 DNA reads as TGTGCCAGCAGTTGGTCGAGAGAAGAGACCCAGTACTTC. The V call is TRBV6-2 or TRBV6-3, the J call TRBJ2-5; D gene uncertain. This CDR3 is built from 13 residues. The germline V gene encodes CDR1 MNHEY and CDR2 SVGEGT. Deletions cut 4 bases from V and 3 bases from J, with 9 bases between.

The chain combines TRBV28 with TRBJ2-5, with 10 bases that match TRBD1. J gave up 3 bases and V 7 bases, and 8 bases lay outside the gene matches. Germline CDR1 MDHEN, CDR2 SYDVKM. This CDR3 is 15 amino acids long. The CDR3 reads CASNPPGQGEETQYF. In DNA, the CDR3 is TGTGCCAGCAACCCCCCTGGACAGGGGGAAGAGACCCAGTACTTC.

This clone has ten or more counts. The chain is built from TRBV14 and TRBJ2-2; D assignment may be TRBD1 or TRBD2 (6 bases each). V was cut by 0 bases and J by 6 bases, with 14 bases left in between. Per germline, CDR1 SGHDN and CDR2 FVKESK. CDR3 length: 16 amino acids. CDR3 region: CASSQDGGPWAGELFF. As DNA, the CDR3 is TGTGCCAGCAGCCAAGATGGGGGGCCGTGGGCCGGGGAGCTGTTTTTT. The whole variable domain, filled in from reference TRBV14 and TRBJ2-2, reads EAGVTQFPSHSVIEKGQTVTLRCDPISGHDNLYWYRRVMGKEIKFLLHFVKESKQDESGMPNNRFLAERTGGTYSTLKVQPAELEDSGVYFCASSQDGGPWAGELFFGEGSRLTVL.

The J gene is TRBJ2-1, the V gene TRBV27; the match to TRBD2 covers 11 bases. Germline trimming cut 5 bases from V and 4 bases from J; bases unmatched to any gene: 19. Looked up from germline, CDR1 is MNHEY and CDR2 is SMNVEV (reference sequence). The CDR3 is made up of 20 amino acids. The CDR3 region has the DNA TGTGCCAGCAGTAAGGACAGGGCACCTCCACTAGCGGGAGATTACAATGAGCAGTTCTTC. Encoded protein: CASSKDRAPPLAGDYNEQFF.

The V gene is TRBV28, the J gene TRBJ1-2, with TRBD1 identical over 7 bases. Trimming at V came to 5 bases and at J to 3 bases, leaving 6 bases not matched to a gene. The CDR3 has 14 residues. CDR1 and CDR2 from the germline V gene are MDHEN and SYDVKM. The CDR3 sequence: CASSVATGDYGYTF. As DNA, the CDR3 is TGTGCCAGCAGTGTCGCCACAGGGGACTATGGCTACACCTTC.

The gene calls are TRBV28 and TRBJ2-6; perhaps TRBD1 as D (6 bases). This CDR3 region has 15 residues. The V gene's germline CDR1 is MDHEN and CDR2 SYDVKM. V shed 7 bases and J shed 4 bases, with 14 bases lying between them. CDR3 sequence: CASTKQGAGANVLTF. The CDR3 DNA reads TGTGCCAGCACCAAACAGGGTGCCGGGGCCAACGTCCTGACTTTC. Using reference TRBV28 and TRBJ2-6 for the parts outside the CDR3, the full variable domain is DVKVTQSSRYLVKRTGEKVFLECVQDMDHENMFWYRQDPGLGLRLIYFSYDVKMKEKGDIPEGYSVSREKKERFSLILESASTNQTSMYLCASTKQGAGANVLTFGAGSRLTVL.

A note on this clone: The sample holds other DNA sequences that translate to the same CDR3. The V gene is TRBV27, the J gene TRBJ1-1; 7 bases map to TRBD1. Germline CDR1 is MNHEY and CDR2 is SMNVEV (reference sequence). The CDR3 is 15 amino acids. The trim removed 11 bases at V and 4 bases at J, leaving 16 bases unmatched. The CDR3 region is CACRGLGTDGTEAFF. DNA of the CDR3: TGTGCCTGCCGCGGTCTGGGGACAGATGGCACTGAAGCTTTCTTT.

The CDR3 DNA is TGTGCCAGCAGCTTCCAGGGATCCGGGGCCAACGTCCTGACTTTC. This translates into CASSFQGSGANVLTF. The chain combines TRBV11-2 with TRBJ2-6; D perhaps matches TRBD1 (5 bases). Germline assignment: CDR1 SGHAT and CDR2 FQNNGV. V gave up 3 bases and J gave up 4 bases, with 10 bases separating them. This CDR3 comprises 15 residues.

This chain connects TRBV5-1 to TRBJ2-7, with D maybe TRBD1 (6 bases). Trimming removed 0 bases from V and 4 bases from J, with 11 bases in between. Germline V gives CDR1 SGHRS, CDR2 YFSETQ. The CDR3 is made up of 14 amino acids. CDR3 sequence (DNA): TGCGCCAGCAGCTTGGAGGCAGGGGATTACGAGCAGTACTTC. Protein product: CASSLEAGDYEQYF.

The rearrangement links TRBV28 to TRBJ2-6; perhaps TRBD2 as D (5 bases). The ends were cut back, 5 bases at V and 0 bases at J, with 11 bases in the middle. Germline V gene data show CDR1 as MDHEN and CDR2 as SYDVKM. The length of the CDR3 is 16 residues. The CDR3 reads CASSGYTSSGANVLTF. CDR3 bases: TGTGCCAGCAGTGGATATACTAGCTCTGGGGCCAACGTCCTGACTTTC.

This clone was found a few times. This chain links TRBV4-3 with TRBJ2-7; D is uncertain. V lost 0 bases to trimming and J lost 4 bases, with 19 bases between them. CDR3 length: 17 residues. The germline CDR1 and CDR2 sequences are LGHNA and YSLEER. The CDR3 DNA sequence: TGCGCCAGCAGCCAAGATTTGGTTCTGACCGGTTCTTACGAGCAGTACTTC. Its translation: CASSQDLVLTGSYEQYF.

The chain couples TRBV24-1 to TRBJ2-3; 11 bases agree with TRBD2. CDR1 is KGHDR and CDR2 is SFDVKD in the germline V gene. V was clipped by 3 bases and J by 2 bases; unmatched bases: 6. CDR3 length: 17 residues. In DNA, the CDR3 is TGTGCCACCAGTGATAGGACTAGCGGGTCCAACACAGATACGCAGTATTTT. Residues: CATSDRTSGSNTDTQYF.

The chain carries TRBV13 and TRBJ2-2, with 10 bases aligning to TRBD2. Germline lookup yields CDR1 PRHDT and CDR2 FYEKMQ (reference sequence). V lost 6 bases and J lost 2; bases outside the gene matches: 6. The CDR3 is 16 amino acids. The CDR3 loop is CASSSRTSGNTGELFF. In DNA form, the CDR3 reads TGTGCCAGCAGTTCGCGGACTAGCGGTAACACCGGGGAGCTGTTTTTT.